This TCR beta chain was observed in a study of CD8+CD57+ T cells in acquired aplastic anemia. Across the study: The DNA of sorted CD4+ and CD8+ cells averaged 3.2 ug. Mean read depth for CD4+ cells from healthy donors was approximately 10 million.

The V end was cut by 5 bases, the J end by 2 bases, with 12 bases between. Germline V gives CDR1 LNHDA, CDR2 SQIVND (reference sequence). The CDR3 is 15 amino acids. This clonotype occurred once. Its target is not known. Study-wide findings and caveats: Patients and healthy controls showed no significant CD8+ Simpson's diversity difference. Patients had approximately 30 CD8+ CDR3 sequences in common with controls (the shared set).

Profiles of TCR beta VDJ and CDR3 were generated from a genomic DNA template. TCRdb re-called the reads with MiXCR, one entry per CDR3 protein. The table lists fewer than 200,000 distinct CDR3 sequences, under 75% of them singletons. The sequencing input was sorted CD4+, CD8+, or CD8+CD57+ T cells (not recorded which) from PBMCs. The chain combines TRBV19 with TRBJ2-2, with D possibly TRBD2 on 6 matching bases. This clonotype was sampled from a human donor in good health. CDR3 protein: CASSALAENTGELFF. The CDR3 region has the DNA TGTGCCAGTAGTGCTTTAGCGGAAAACACCGGGGAGCTGTTTTTT.